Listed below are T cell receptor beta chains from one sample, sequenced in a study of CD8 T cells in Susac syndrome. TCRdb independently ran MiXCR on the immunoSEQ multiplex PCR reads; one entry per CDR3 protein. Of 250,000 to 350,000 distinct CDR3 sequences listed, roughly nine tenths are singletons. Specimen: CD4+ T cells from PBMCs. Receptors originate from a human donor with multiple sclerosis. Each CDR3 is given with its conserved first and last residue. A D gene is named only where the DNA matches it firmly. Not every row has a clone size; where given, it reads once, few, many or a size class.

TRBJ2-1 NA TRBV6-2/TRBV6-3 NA CASSYFVVGEQFF TGTGCCAGCAGTTATTTCGTGGTCGGTGAGCAGTTCTTC
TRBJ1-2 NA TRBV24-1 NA CATSPGGDPRGYTF TGTGCCACCAGCCCGGGGGGGGACCCTAGGGGCTACACCTTC
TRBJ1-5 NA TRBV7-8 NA CASSTEQGILNQPQHF TGTGCCAGCAGCACCGAACAGGGAATCCTAAATCAGCCCCAGCATTTT
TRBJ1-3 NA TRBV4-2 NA CASSQQRNTIYF TGTGCCAGCAGCCAGCAACGAAACACCATATATTTT
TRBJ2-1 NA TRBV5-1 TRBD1 CASSSAGTGGRDEQFF TGCGCCAGCAGCTCAGCCGGGACAGGGGGCCGCGATGAGCAGTTCTTC
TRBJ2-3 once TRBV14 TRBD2 CASSQDRTGGPNTQYF TGTGCCAGCAGCCAAGATCGGACGGGGGGGCCAAATACGCAGTATTTT
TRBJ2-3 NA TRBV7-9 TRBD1 CASSVGTGYTDTQYF TGTGCCAGCAGCGTGGGGACAGGGTACACAGATACGCAGTATTTT
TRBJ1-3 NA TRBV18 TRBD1 CASSPLLGTERNTIYF TGTGCCAGCTCACCATTGCTCGGGACAGAAAGAAACACCATATATTTT
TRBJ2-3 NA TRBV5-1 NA CASSLGAAADTQYF TGCGCCAGCAGCTTGGGGGCAGCCGCTGATACGCAGTATTTT
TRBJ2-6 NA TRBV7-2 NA CASSLASSPLSGANVLTF TGTGCCAGCAGCCTAGCTAGTTCACCCCTCTCTGGGGCCAACGTCCTGACTTTC
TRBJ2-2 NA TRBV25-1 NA CASSYGRSGELFF TGTGCCAGCAGTTACGGGCGATCCGGGGAGCTGTTTTTT
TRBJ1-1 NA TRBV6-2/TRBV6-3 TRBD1 CASRVGQGLTEAFF TGTGCCAGCAGAGTAGGACAGGGCCTCACTGAAGCTTTCTTT
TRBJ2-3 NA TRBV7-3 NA CASSSIGGSTDTQYF TGTGCCAGCAGCTCGATTGGCGGAAGCACAGATACGCAGTATTTT
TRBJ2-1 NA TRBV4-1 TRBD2 CASSQVGGGSSNNEQFF TGCGCCAGCAGCCAAGTGGGTGGCGGGAGTTCTAACAATGAGCAGTTCTTC
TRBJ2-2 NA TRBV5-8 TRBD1 CASSERTGPNTGELFF TGTGCCAGCAGCGAGAGGACAGGACCGAACACCGGGGAGCTGTTTTTT
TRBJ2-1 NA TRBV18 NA CASVPSASVISNEQFF TGTGCCAGCGTCCCATCAGCTAGCGTGATATCCAATGAGCAGTTCTTC
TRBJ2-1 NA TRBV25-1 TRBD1 CASSPRQGLSSYNEQFF TGTGCCAGCAGTCCTCGACAGGGCCTTAGCTCCTACAATGAGCAGTTCTTC
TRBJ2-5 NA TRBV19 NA CASRRFGSQETQYF TGTGCCAGTAGAAGGTTCGGGAGCCAAGAGACCCAGTACTTC
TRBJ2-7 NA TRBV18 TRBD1 CASHGRGLPSYEQYF TGTGCCAGCCACGGTAGGGGGCTACCCTCCTACGAGCAGTACTTC
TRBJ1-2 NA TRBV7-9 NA CASSFDGGLIGYTF TGTGCCAGCAGCTTCGACGGGGGACTGATTGGCTACACCTTC
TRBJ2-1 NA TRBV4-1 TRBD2 CASTTSGRGNEQFF TGCGCCAGCACCACTAGCGGGAGGGGGAATGAGCAGTTCTTC
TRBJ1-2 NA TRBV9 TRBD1 CASSLTGTLNYGYTF TGTGCCAGCAGTTTGACAGGGACTCTCAACTATGGCTACACCTTC
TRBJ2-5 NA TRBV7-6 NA CASSPFGTAKETQYF TGTGCCAGCAGCCCTTTCGGGACGGCCAAAGAGACCCAGTACTTC
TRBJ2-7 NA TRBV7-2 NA CASSFDKGRYYEQYF TGTGCCAGCAGCTTTGATAAAGGGAGATACTACGAGCAGTACTTC
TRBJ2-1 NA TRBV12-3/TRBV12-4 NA CASSQAAVGEQFF TGTGCCAGCAGTCAAGCGGCGGTGGGTGAGCAGTTCTTC
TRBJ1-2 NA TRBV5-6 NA CASSSLTNPYGYTF TGTGCCAGCAGCTCCCTGACGAATCCCTATGGCTACACCTTC
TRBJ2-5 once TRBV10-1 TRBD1 CASSESRDRGWGETQYF TGCGCCAGCAGTGAATCCCGGGACAGGGGGTGGGGGGAGACCCAGTACTTC
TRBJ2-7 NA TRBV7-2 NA CASSSLPFYEQYF TGTGCCAGCAGCTCACTCCCTTTCTACGAGCAGTACTTC
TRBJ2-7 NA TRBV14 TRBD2 CASSRQTSGGSYEQYF TGTGCCAGCAGTCGCCAGACTAGCGGGGGCTCCTACGAGCAGTACTTC
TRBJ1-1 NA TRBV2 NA CASRVREGMNTEAFF TGTGCCAGCAGAGTCAGGGAGGGTATGAACACTGAAGCTTTCTTT
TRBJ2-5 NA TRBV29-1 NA CSAPGSGQETQYF TGCAGCGCCCCGGGTTCCGGTCAAGAGACCCAGTACTTC
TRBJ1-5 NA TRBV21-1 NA CAGGQPQHF TGTGCCGGGGGACAGCCCCAGCATTTT
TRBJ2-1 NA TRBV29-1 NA CSVGGARREQFF TGCAGCGTTGGGGGTGCGCGGAGGGAGCAGTTCTTC
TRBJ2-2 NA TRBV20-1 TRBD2 CSARAAGRTGELFF TGCAGTGCTAGAGCAGCGGGGAGGACCGGGGAGCTGTTTTTT
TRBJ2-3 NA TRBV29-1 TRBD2 CSQTSGASTDTQYF TGCAGCCAAACTAGCGGGGCTAGCACAGATACGCAGTATTTT
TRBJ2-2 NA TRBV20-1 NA CSARRPDTGELFF TGCAGTGCTAGGCGACCGGACACCGGGGAGCTGTTTTTT
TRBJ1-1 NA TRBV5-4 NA CASSINTEAFF TGTGCCAGCAGCATAAACACTGAAGCTTTCTTT
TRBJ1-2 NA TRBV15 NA CATSSDRNYGYTF TGTGCCACCAGCAGCGACAGGAACTATGGCTACACCTTC
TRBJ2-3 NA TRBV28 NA CASSSGSLGTDTQYF TGTGCCAGCAGTTCAGGGAGTCTCGGCACAGATACGCAGTATTTT
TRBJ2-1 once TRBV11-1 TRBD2 CASSPRGLAGTTRQFF TGTGCCAGCAGCCCAAGAGGACTAGCGGGAACTACTAGGCAGTTCTTC
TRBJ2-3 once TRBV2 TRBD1 CASSGEGQTSDTQYF TGTGCCAGCAGTGGAGAGGGACAGACATCGGATACGCAGTATTTT
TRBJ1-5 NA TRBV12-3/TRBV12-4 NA CASSFGKDQPQHF TGTGCCAGCAGTTTTGGGAAAGATCAGCCCCAGCATTTT
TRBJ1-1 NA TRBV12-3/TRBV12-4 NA CASSLGQTSTEAFF TGTGCCAGCAGTTTAGGACAGACAAGCACTGAAGCTTTCTTT
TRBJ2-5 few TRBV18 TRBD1 CASSPDRNQETQYF TGTGCCAGCTCACCGGACAGGAACCAAGAGACCCAGTACTTC
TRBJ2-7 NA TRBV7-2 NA CASSLFPGLELYEQYF TGTGCCAGCAGCTTATTCCCGGGACTCGAGCTCTACGAGCAGTACTTC
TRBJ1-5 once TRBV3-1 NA CASSQSGLGSNQPQHF TGTGCCAGCAGCCAATCGGGGCTAGGGAGCAATCAGCCCCAGCATTTT
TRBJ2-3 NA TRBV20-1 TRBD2 CSVRGASGVGDTQYF TGCAGTGTCCGGGGGGCTAGCGGGGTTGGAGATACGCAGTATTTT
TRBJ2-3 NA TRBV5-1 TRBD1 CASSYIRDRGRDTQYF TGCGCCAGCAGCTACATCCGGGACAGGGGGAGGGATACGCAGTATTTT
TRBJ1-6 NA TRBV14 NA CASSQRGAGYNSPLHF TGTGCCAGCAGCCAAAGGGGCGCGGGGTATAATTCACCCCTCCACTTT
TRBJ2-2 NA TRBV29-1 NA CSVQKGQGTGELFF TGCAGCGTTCAAAAGGGGCAGGGGACCGGGGAGCTGTTTTTT
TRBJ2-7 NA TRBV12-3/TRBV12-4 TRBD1 CASSPGTGTYYEQYF TGTGCCAGCAGTCCCGGGACAGGGACCTACTACGAGCAGTACTTC
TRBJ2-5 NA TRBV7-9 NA CASSLVAEETQYF TGTGCCAGCAGCTTAGTGGCTGAAGAGACCCAGTACTTC
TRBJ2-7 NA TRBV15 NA CATSKTYRAEQYF TGTGCCACCAGCAAGACCTACAGGGCCGAGCAGTACTTC
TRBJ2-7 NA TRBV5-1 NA CASSLEGRSSYEQYF TGCGCCAGCAGCTTGGAGGGCCGCAGCTCCTACGAGCAGTACTTC
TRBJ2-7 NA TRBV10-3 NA CAISESGVPYYEQYF TGTGCCATCAGTGAGTCGGGGGTCCCCTACTACGAGCAGTACTTC
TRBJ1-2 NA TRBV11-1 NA CASSLDDGADYGYTF TGTGCCAGCAGCTTAGATGATGGGGCAGACTATGGCTACACCTTC
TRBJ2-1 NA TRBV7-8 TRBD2 CASTQTSRSYNEQFF TGTGCCAGCACCCAGACTAGCAGGTCTTACAATGAGCAGTTCTTC